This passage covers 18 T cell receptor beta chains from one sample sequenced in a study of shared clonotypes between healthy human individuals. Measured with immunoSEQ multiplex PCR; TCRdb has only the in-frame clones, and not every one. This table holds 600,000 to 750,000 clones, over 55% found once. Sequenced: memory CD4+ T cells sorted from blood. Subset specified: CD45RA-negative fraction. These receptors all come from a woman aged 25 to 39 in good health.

The CDR3 loop reads CASSNSGGATEAFF. The CDR3 DNA follows: TGTGCCAGCTCAAACAGTGGGGGTGCCACTGAAGCTTTCTTT. The rearrangement uses TRBV18 and TRBJ1-1; a weak D match, TRBD1 (5 bases). This CDR3 contains 14 residues. The V end was cut by 5 bases, the J end by 4 bases, with 14 bases between. The V gene's germline CDR1 is KGHSH and CDR2 LQKENI.

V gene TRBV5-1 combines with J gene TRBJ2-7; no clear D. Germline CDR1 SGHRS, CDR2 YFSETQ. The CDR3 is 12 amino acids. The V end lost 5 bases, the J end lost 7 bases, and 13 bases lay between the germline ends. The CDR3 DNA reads TGCGCCAGCAGTTTAAGGGTCGGAGAGCAGTACTTC. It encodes CASSLRVGEQYF.

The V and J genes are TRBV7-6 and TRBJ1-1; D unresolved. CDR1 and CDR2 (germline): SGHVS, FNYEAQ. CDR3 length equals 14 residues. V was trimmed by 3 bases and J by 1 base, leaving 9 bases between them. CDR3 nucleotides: TGTGCCAGCAGCTTCCCTTACAAGAACACTGAAGCTTTCTTT. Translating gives CASSFPYKNTEAFF.

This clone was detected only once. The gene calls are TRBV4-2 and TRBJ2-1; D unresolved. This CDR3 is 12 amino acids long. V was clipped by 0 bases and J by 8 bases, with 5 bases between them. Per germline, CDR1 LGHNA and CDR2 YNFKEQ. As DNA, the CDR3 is TGTGCCAGCAGCCAAGATAGCTATGAGCAGTTCTTC. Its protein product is CASSQDSYEQFF.

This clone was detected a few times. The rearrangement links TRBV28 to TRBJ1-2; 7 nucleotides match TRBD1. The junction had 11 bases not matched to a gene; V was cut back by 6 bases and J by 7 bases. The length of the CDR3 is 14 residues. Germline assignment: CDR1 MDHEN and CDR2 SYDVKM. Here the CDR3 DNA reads TGTGCCAGCAGAGGGGGCGTGGGTGGCGGTGGCTACACCTTC. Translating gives CASRGGVGGGGYTF.

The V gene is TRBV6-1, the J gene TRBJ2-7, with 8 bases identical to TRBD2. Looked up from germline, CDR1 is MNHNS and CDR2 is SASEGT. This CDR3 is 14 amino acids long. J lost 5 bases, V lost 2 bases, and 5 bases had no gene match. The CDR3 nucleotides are TGTGCCAGCAGTGAATACGTCGGGAGGGACGAGCAGTACTTC. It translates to CASSEYVGRDEQYF.

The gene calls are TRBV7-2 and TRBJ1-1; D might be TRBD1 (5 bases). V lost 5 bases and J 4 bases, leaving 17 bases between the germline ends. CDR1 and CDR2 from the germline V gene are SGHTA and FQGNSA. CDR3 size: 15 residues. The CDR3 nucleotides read TGTGCCAGCAGCGGTCAGGGTGGAGGAGCCACTGAAGCTTTCTTT. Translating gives CASSGQGGGATEAFF.

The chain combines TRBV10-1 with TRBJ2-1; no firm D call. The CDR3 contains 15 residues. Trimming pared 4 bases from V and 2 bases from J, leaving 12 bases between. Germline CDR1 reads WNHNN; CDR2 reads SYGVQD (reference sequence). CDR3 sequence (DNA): TGCGCCAGCAGTGTCTCGGCCTCGCCCTACAATGAGCAGTTCTTC. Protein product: CASSVSASPYNEQFF.

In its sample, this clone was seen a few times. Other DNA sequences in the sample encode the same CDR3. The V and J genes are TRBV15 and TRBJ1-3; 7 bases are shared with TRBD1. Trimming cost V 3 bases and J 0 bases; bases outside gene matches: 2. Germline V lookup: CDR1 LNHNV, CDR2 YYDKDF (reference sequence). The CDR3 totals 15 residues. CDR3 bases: TGTGCCACCAGCAGGGGGACAGACTCTGGAAACACCATATATTTT. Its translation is CATSRGTDSGNTIYF.

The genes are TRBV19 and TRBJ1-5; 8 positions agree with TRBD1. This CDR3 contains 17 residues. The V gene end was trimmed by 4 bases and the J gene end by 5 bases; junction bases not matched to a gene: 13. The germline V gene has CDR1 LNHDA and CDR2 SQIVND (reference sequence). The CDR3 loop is CASSTVGGQGMYQPQHF. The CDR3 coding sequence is TGTGCCAGTAGTACGGTCGGAGGACAGGGAATGTATCAGCCCCAGCATTTT. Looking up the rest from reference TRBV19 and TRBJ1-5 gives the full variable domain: DGGITQSPKYLFRKEGQNVTLSCEQNLNHDAMYWYRQDPGQGLRLIYYSQIVNDFQKGDIAEGYSVSREKKESFPLTVTSAQKNPTAFYLCASSTVGGQGMYQPQHFGDGTRLSIL.

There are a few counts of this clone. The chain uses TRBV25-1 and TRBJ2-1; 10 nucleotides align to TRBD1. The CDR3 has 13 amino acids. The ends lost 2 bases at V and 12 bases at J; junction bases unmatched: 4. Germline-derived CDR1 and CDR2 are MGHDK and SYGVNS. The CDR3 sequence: CASSEPRTGGQFF. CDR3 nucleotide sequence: TGTGCCAGCAGTGAACCCAGGACAGGGGGGCAGTTCTTC. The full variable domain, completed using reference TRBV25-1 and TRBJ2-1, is EADIYQTPRYLVIGTGKKITLECSQTMGHDKMYWYQQDPGMELHLIHYSYGVNSTEKGDLSSESTVSRIRTEHFPLTLESARPSHTSQYLCASSEPRTGGQFFGPGTRLTVL.

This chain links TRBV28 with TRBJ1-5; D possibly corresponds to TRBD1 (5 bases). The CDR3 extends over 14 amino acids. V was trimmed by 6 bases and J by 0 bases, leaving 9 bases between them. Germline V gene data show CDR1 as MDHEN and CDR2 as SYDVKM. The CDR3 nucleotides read TGTGCCAGCAGAAGGACACCTAGCAATCAGCCCCAGCATTTT. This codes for CASRRTPSNQPQHF.

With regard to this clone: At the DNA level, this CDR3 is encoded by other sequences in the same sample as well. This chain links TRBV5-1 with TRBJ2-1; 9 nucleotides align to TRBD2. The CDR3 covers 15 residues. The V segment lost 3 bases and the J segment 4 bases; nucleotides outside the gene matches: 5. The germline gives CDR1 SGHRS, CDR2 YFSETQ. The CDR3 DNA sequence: TGCGCCAGCAGCTCTTCTAGCGGGGCTTACAATGAGCAGTTCTTC. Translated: CASSSSSGAYNEQFF. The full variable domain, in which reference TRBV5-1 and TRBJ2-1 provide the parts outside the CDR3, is KAGVTQTPRYLIKTRGQQVTLSCSPISGHRSVSWYQQTPGQGLQFLFEYFSETQRNKGNFPGRFSGRQFSNSRSEMNVSTLELGDSALYLCASSSSSGAYNEQFFGPGTRLTVL.

The CDR3 sequence is CASRNMKDSTDTQYF. The CDR3 bases are TGTGCCAGCAGAAACATGAAAGATAGCACAGATACGCAGTATTTT. This chain joins TRBV28 and TRBJ2-3; no clear D gene. The CDR3 length is 15 residues. Trimming took 6 bases from V and 0 from J, leaving 13 bases between them. Looked up from germline, CDR1 is MDHEN and CDR2 is SYDVKM.

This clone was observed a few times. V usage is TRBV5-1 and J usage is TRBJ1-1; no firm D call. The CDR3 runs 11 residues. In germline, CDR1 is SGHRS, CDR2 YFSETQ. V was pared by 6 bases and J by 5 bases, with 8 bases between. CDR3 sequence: CASTQVTEAFF. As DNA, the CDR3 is TGCGCCAGCACCCAGGTGACTGAAGCTTTCTTT.

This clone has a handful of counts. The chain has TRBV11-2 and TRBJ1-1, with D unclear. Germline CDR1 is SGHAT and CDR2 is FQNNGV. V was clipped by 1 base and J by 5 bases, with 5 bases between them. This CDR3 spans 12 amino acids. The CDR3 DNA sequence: TGTGCCAGCAGCTTAGGGAGGACTGAAGCTTTCTTT. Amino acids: CASSLGRTEAFF.

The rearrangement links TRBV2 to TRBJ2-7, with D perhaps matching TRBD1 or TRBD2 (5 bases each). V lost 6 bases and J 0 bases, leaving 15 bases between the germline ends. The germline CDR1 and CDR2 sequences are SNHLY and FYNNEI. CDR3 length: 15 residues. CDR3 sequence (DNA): TGTGCCAGCAGGGTCCAGGGACCGAGCTCCTACGAGCAGTACTTC. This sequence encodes CASRVQGPSSYEQYF.

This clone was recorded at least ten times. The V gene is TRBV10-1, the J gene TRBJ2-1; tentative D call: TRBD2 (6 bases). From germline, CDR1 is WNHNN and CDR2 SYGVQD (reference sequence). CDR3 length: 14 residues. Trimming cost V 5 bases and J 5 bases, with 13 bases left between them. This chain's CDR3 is CASSPTGVNNEQFF. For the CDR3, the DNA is TGCGCCAGCAGTCCAACGGGAGTTAACAATGAGCAGTTCTTC.